Listed here is a single T cell receptor (beta chain). V gave up 1 base and J gave up 7 bases, with 14 bases separating them. The CDR3 runs 14 residues. The germline CDR1 and CDR2 sequences are SGHRS and YFSETQ. This record comes from a study of shared T cell receptors in the human thymus. The table came from immunoSEQ multiplex PCR; TCRdb's copy has only in-frame clones and leaves some out. The sample lists hundreds of thousands of clones, approximately 88% seen once, with 0.008% to 0.011% in the top ten. These data also featured in a second study, about human thymus T cells. As that study records: From resections taken during corrective heart surgery, the thymus tissue was obtained. Within thymic and blood repertoires, V and J gene usage appeared to be biased. Reports from related research described highly overlapping thymic repertoires among unrelated individuals.

This chain connects TRBV5-1 to TRBJ1-1; D is perhaps TRBD1 (6 bases). This receptor was taken from a boy younger than two with a congenital heart defect. Sequencing was done on a sample of thymocytes. The CDR3 bases are TGCGCCAGCAGCTTGTGTGCGGGGGCGAGTGAAGCTTTCTTT. The encoded protein is CASSLCAGASEAFF.